These T cell receptor beta chains were read from a single sample in a study of metastatic and nonmetastatic thyroid tumors. TCRdb reanalyzed the PCR reads via MiXCR. This table has roughly 27,000 clones, 13% appearing once. The sample consisted of blood. These TCRs come from a female donor with papillary thyroid cancer or a benign thyroid nodule (not recorded which). Some clones in this sample may be carry-over from other donors' samples. Each CDR3 is given with its conserved first and last residue.

J: TRBJ2-3; V: TRBV20-1; CDR3: CSARAPRDFGGDTQYF
J: TRBJ2-7; V: TRBV6-1; CDR3: CASSPSLIRGEQYF
J: TRBJ1-2; V: TRBV7-3; CDR3: CASSPGQGGAYTF
J: TRBJ2-3; V: TRBV11-2; CDR3: CASSLTSGRSTDTQYF
J: TRBJ2-1; V: TRBV6-1; CDR3: CASSSGLYNEQFF
J: TRBJ2-6; V: TRBV5-1; CDR3: CASSTTGPSSGANVLTF
J: TRBJ1-3; V: TRBV10-3; CDR3: CAISDLQGFVPMAIYF
J: TRBJ2-7; V: TRBV5-5; CDR3: CASTPEGFSYEQYF
J: TRBJ2-3; V: TRBV11-3; CDR3: CASSIRVGAAQYF
J: TRBJ2-5; V: TRBV20-1; CDR3: CSTAGQGGETQYF